This is a list of T cell receptor beta chains from one sample in a study of T-cell reconstitution after alpha-beta-depleted transplantation in children. TCRdb independently ran MiXCR on the PCR reads; one entry per CDR3 protein. Among 400,000 to 500,000 distinct CDR3 sequences, around 9.9% were seen once, and the ten largest hold roughly 5.1%. The starting material was PBMCs from the stem cell graft donor, obtained from the stem cell graft. The source of these receptors is a human donor who donated a stem cell graft to a child with acute myeloid leukemia. Each CDR3 is given with its conserved first and last residue. D genes are given only for firm matches. Only part of the rows carry a size: once, few, many, or a class if the clone is expanded.

cdr3_aa,cdr3_nt,d_call,clone_size,v_call,cdr3_length,j_call
CASSDLRADNSPLHF,TGTGCCAGCTCAGACCTCAGGGCCGATAATTCACCCCTCCACTTT,.,.,TRBV18,15,TRBJ1-6
CAIQGPGGYTF,TGTGCCATACAGGGGCCAGGGGGCTACACCTTC,TRBD1,.,TRBV27,11,TRBJ1-2
CASSQDPSGSTDTQYF,TGCGCCAGCAGCCAAGACCCTAGCGGGAGCACAGATACGCAGTATTTT,TRBD2,once,TRBV4-3,16,TRBJ2-3
CASSAQASPETQYF,TGTGCCAGCAGTGCACAGGCATCCCCAGAGACCCAGTACTTC,.,many,TRBV12-3/TRBV12-4,14,TRBJ2-5
CSAFLTGGNEKLFF,TGCAGTGCCTTCTTGACAGGGGGGAATGAAAAACTGTTTTTT,TRBD1,.,TRBV20-1,14,TRBJ1-4
CSVEDRGVTYEQYF,TGCAGCGTTGAAGATCGGGGGGTAACCTACGAGCAGTACTTC,TRBD2,many,TRBV29-1,14,TRBJ2-7
CASSYSIAGTSTDTQYF,TGTGCCAGCAGCTACTCAATAGCGGGGACTAGCACAGATACGCAGTATTTT,TRBD2,few,TRBV6-5,17,TRBJ2-3
CASSRTEGTLEQYF,TGTGCCAGCAGTCGGACAGAAGGTACGTTGGAGCAGTACTTC,.,many,TRBV6-6,14,TRBJ2-7
CASSPRTGTDTQYF,TGTGCCAGCAGCCCGAGAACTGGAACAGATACGCAGTATTTT,.,few,TRBV9,14,TRBJ2-3
CSARATGGGSKNIQYF,TGCAGTGCTAGGGCCACAGGGGGCGGTTCCAAAAACATTCAGTACTTC,TRBD1,few,TRBV20-1,16,TRBJ2-4
CASSSAGAATDTQYF,TGTGCCAGCAGTTCAGCGGGGGCCGCCACAGATACGCAGTATTTT,TRBD2,.,TRBV6-5,15,TRBJ2-3
CSARGDGSTDTQYF,TGCAGTGCTAGAGGAGACGGCAGCACAGATACGCAGTATTTT,.,few,TRBV20-1,14,TRBJ2-3
CAIARTRSTMKDTQYF,TGTGCCATCGCACGCACTAGGTCAACCATGAAAGATACGCAGTATTTT,.,.,TRBV6-1,16,TRBJ2-3
CSVEVSFNNEQFF,TGCAGCGTTGAAGTGTCCTTTAACAATGAGCAGTTCTTC,.,few,TRBV29-1,13,TRBJ2-1
CASSLVLPFYEQYF,TGTGCCAGCAGCTTAGTACTTCCCTTCTACGAGCAGTACTTC,.,.,TRBV7-2,14,TRBJ2-7
CASSLRAGVGSMNTEAFF,TGTGCCAGCAGCCTACGGGCTGGGGTGGGGTCGATGAACACTGAAGCTTTCTTT,.,few,TRBV4-2,18,TRBJ1-1
CASSVIGTGELFF,TGTGCCAGCAGCGTGATTGGCACCGGGGAGCTGTTTTTT,.,.,TRBV7-9,13,TRBJ2-2
CASSVGRGENYEQYF,TGTGCCAGCAGCGTGGGACGTGGGGAGAACTACGAGCAGTACTTC,.,many,TRBV7-2,15,TRBJ2-7
CASSQEGTENTEAFF,TGCGCCAGCAGCCAAGAAGGGACAGAGAACACTGAAGCTTTCTTT,TRBD1,many,TRBV4-1,15,TRBJ1-1
CSARAPGLAGTGELFF,TGCAGTGCTAGAGCCCCGGGACTAGCGGGGACCGGGGAGCTGTTTTTT,TRBD2,few,TRBV20-1,16,TRBJ2-2
CASSLWLGSEAFF,TGTGCCAGCAGTCTATGGCTCGGCTCTGAAGCTTTCTTT,.,.,TRBV12-3/TRBV12-4,13,TRBJ1-1
CASSYGVMNTEAFF,TGTGCCAGCAGTTACGGGGTTATGAACACTGAAGCTTTCTTT,.,many,TRBV6-5,14,TRBJ1-1
CASSYQGQQYNEQFF,TGTGCCAGCAGCTATCAGGGACAGCAATACAATGAGCAGTTCTTC,TRBD1,.,TRBV7-3,15,TRBJ2-1
CSARWIAGGETQYF,TGCAGTGCTCGGTGGATAGCGGGAGGTGAGACCCAGTACTTC,TRBD2,few,TRBV20-1,14,TRBJ2-5
CASSESQTGTSGDTEQFF,TGTGCCAGCAGTGAATCCCAAACCGGGACTAGCGGCGATACTGAGCAGTTCTTC,TRBD2,.,TRBV25-1,18,TRBJ2-1
CASSENPGPSSTEQFF,TGTGCCAGCAGTGAAAACCCCGGCCCTTCTTCCACCGAGCAGTTCTTC,.,.,TRBV6-1,16,TRBJ2-1
CASSSPGTSVNEQFF,TGTGCCAGCAGTTCGCCCGGGACTAGCGTTAATGAGCAGTTCTTC,TRBD2,.,TRBV5-4,15,TRBJ2-1
CASSFTPSGGEETQYF,TGCGCCAGCAGCTTTACCCCTAGCGGGGGGGAAGAGACCCAGTACTTC,TRBD2,.,TRBV5-1,16,TRBJ2-5
CASSLRSGHLFANTGELFF,TGTGCCAGCAGCTTAAGAAGCGGACACCTTTTCGCGAACACCGGGGAGCTGTTTTTT,.,.,TRBV11-2,19,TRBJ2-2
CASSYSAGTGTDTQYF,TGTGCCAGCAGTTACTCGGCGGGTACTGGCACAGATACGCAGTATTTT,.,few,TRBV6-5,16,TRBJ2-3
CASSPGASPETQYF,TGTGCCAGCAGCCCAGGGGCTAGCCCTGAGACCCAGTACTTC,.,.,TRBV7-2,14,TRBJ2-5
CASRSQTSGYEQYF,TGTGCCAGCAGAAGCCAGACTAGCGGTTACGAGCAGTACTTC,TRBD2,.,TRBV12-3/TRBV12-4,14,TRBJ2-7
CASSVDRGNEQFF,TGTGCCAGCAGCGTAGACAGGGGGAATGAGCAGTTCTTC,TRBD1,.,TRBV9,13,TRBJ2-1
CASSYRNSDTQYF,TGTGCCAGCAGCTATAGAAACTCAGATACGCAGTATTTT,.,many,TRBV7-2,13,TRBJ2-3
CSARSGATGELFF,TGCAGTGCTAGAAGCGGGGCCACCGGGGAGCTGTTTTTT,TRBD2,.,TRBV20-1,13,TRBJ2-2
CASGSSGRIDTQYF,TGTGCCAGCGGGTCTAGCGGGAGGATAGATACGCAGTATTTT,TRBD2,few,TRBV7-9,14,TRBJ2-3
CASSPRGRPGGSDTQYF,TGTGCCAGCAGCCCCAGGGGGAGACCAGGGGGGTCCGATACGCAGTATTTT,.,.,TRBV7-2,17,TRBJ2-3
CASSPNGLGRSEQYF,TGCGCCAGCAGCCCTAACGGCCTGGGCCGGTCTGAGCAGTACTTC,.,many,TRBV4-3,15,TRBJ2-7
CSASRDEGSGLSSYNEQFF,TGCAGTGCTAGTAGGGATGAGGGTAGCGGGCTAAGCTCCTACAATGAGCAGTTCTTC,TRBD2,.,TRBV20-1,19,TRBJ2-1
CSAPPRTSGEWNEQFF,TGCAGTGCTCCTCCGAGGACTAGCGGGGAGTGGAATGAGCAGTTCTTC,TRBD2,few,TRBV20-1,16,TRBJ2-1
CASSLDPWRGGHNEQFF,TGCGCCAGCAGCTTGGATCCATGGCGGGGGGGCCACAATGAGCAGTTCTTC,TRBD2,.,TRBV5-1,17,TRBJ2-1
CASSGGVDGYTF,TGTGCCAGCAGTGGCGGGGTTGATGGCTACACCTTC,.,few,TRBV6-1,12,TRBJ1-2
CASSLGASGSLEQFF,TGTGCCAGCAGCTTAGGGGCCTCCGGGAGCCTTGAGCAGTTCTTC,.,few,TRBV7-9,15,TRBJ2-1
CASSYGGGSYNEQFF,TGCGCCAGCAGCTATGGGGGGGGTTCCTACAATGAGCAGTTCTTC,TRBD2,many,TRBV5-1,15,TRBJ2-1
CASSLWGAANTGELFF,TGTGCCAGCAGTTTATGGGGGGCCGCGAACACCGGGGAGCTGTTTTTT,.,.,TRBV12-3/TRBV12-4,16,TRBJ2-2
CSARDPKGETQYF,TGCAGTGCTAGAGATCCTAAGGGAGAGACCCAGTACTTC,.,few,TRBV20-1,13,TRBJ2-5
CSAGDRKLYEQYF,TGCAGTGCGGGTGACAGAAAGCTCTACGAGCAGTACTTC,.,many,TRBV20-1,13,TRBJ2-7
CASSTGANYGYTF,TGTGCCAGCTCAACAGGGGCGAACTATGGCTACACCTTC,TRBD1,few,TRBV18,13,TRBJ1-2
CASSFGSSGNTIYF,TGCGCCAGCAGCTTTGGAAGCTCTGGAAACACCATATATTTT,.,many,TRBV5-1,14,TRBJ1-3
CSARASRISFGETQYF,TGCAGTGCTAGAGCCTCCCGAATTAGCTTTGGGGAGACCCAGTACTTC,.,.,TRBV20-1,16,TRBJ2-5